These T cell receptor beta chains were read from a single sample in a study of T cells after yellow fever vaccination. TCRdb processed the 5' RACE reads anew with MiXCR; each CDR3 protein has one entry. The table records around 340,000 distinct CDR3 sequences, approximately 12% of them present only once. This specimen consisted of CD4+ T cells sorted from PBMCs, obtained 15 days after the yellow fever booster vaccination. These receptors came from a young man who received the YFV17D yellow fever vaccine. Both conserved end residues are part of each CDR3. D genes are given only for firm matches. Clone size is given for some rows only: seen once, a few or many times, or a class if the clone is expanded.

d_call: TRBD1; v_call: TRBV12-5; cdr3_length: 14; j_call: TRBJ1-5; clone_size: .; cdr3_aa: CASAAGQGTQPQHF; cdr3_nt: TGTGCTAGTGCTGCCGGACAGGGGACTCAGCCCCAGCATTTT
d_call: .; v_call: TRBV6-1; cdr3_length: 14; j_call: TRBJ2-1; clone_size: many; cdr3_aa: CASSEIGARNEQFF; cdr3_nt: TGTGCCAGCAGTGAAATCGGGGCCCGCAATGAGCAGTTCTTC
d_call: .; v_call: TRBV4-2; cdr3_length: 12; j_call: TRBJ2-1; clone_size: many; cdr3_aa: CASSQDANEQFF; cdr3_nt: TGTGCCAGCAGCCAAGACGCCAATGAGCAGTTCTTC
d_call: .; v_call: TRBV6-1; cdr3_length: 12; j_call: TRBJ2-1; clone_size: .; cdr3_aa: CASSDYRNEQFF; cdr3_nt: TGTGCCAGCAGTGATTACAGGAATGAGCAGTTCTTC
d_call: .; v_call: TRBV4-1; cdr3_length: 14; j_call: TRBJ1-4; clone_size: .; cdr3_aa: CASSQDATTEKLFF; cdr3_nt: TGCGCCAGCAGCCAGGACGCAACCACCGAAAAACTGTTTTTT
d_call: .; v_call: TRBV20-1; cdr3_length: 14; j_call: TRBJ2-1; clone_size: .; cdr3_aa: CSAREDQLLGEQFF; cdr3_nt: TGCAGTGCCCGTGAGGACCAACTACTCGGGGAGCAGTTCTTC
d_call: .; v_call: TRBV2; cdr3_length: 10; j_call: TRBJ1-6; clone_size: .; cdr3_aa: CASSEAVLHF; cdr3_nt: TGTGCCAGCAGTGAGGCCGTTCTCCACTTT
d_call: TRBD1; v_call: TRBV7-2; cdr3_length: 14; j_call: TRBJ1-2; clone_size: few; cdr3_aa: CASSFDRQGRGYTF; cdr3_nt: TGTGCCAGCAGCTTTGATAGACAGGGGAGGGGCTACACCTTC
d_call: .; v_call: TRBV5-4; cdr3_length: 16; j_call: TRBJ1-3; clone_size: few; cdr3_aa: CASSLGGQNTGNTIYF; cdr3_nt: TGTGCCAGCAGCTTGGGCGGGCAGAACACTGGAAACACCATATATTTT
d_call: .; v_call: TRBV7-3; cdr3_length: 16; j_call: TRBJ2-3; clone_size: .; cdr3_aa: CASSPRGRQATDTQYF; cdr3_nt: TGTGCCAGCAGCCCTAGGGGGAGACAGGCCACAGATACGCAGTATTTT
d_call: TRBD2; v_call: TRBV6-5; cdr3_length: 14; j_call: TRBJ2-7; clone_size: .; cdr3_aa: CASSQGLVSYEQYF; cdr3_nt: TGTGCCAGCAGTCAAGGACTAGTCTCCTACGAGCAGTACTTC